These T cell receptor beta chains were read from a single sample in a study of T cells in localized non-small cell lung cancer. TCRdb keeps only in-frame clones here, not all; method: immunoSEQ multiplex PCR. The sample lists 1,500 to 2,000 clones; 20% to 30% were seen once. Sequencing used normal lung tissue next to the tumor, obtained before any cancer treatment. The receptors come from a male donor older than 55 with stage II squamous cell lung carcinoma. The CDR3 runs from the conserved cysteine through the conserved F or W. D genes are given only for firm matches. Expanded clones are given a class, and other clones once, few, many or no size at all.

j_call,clone_size,cdr3_length,v_call,d_call,cdr3_aa,cdr3_nt
TRBJ2-7,.,13,TRBV19,.,CASSLDRSYEQYF,TGTGCCAGTAGTCTAGACCGCTCCTACGAGCAGTACTTC
TRBJ1-2,large,12,TRBV19,.,CASSRDSFGYTF,TGTGCCAGTAGTAGAGACAGTTTTGGCTACACCTTC
TRBJ2-3,.,16,TRBV14,.,CASSPLAGSHTDTQYF,TGTGCCAGCAGCCCCTTGGCGGGAAGCCACACAGATACGCAGTATTTT
TRBJ2-2,.,15,TRBV11-3,.,CASSSPASDTGELFF,TGTGCCAGCAGCTCTCCAGCGTCCGACACCGGGGAGCTGTTTTTT
TRBJ2-2,medium-sized,14,TRBV28,.,CASSDFLITGELFF,TGTGCCAGCAGTGACTTTCTAATCACCGGGGAGCTGTTTTTT
TRBJ2-1,few,15,TRBV6-8,.,CASNQNPPQGIEQFF,TGTGCCAGCAACCAAAACCCCCCTCAGGGTATTGAGCAGTTCTTC
TRBJ1-6,few,16,TRBV5-1,.,CASSQDSGGNNSPLHF,TGCGCCAGCAGCCAAGACAGTGGAGGAAATAATTCACCCCTCCACTTT
TRBJ2-1,few,16,TRBV15,.,CATSRVSGVSYNEQFF,TGTGCCACCAGCAGGGTTTCGGGGGTTTCCTACAATGAGCAGTTCTTC
TRBJ1-3,large,16,TRBV6-8,.,CASSYSISGFGNTIYF,TGTGCCAGCAGTTACTCGATTTCGGGTTTTGGAAACACCATATATTTT
TRBJ1-3,.,16,TRBV6-8,TRBD1,CASSGRTGASGNTIYF,TGTGCCAGCAGTGGTCGGACAGGGGCCTCTGGAAACACCATATATTTT
TRBJ2-3,.,13,TRBV28,.,CASTPGVVDTQYF,TGTGCCAGCACTCCGGGAGTCGTAGATACGCAGTATTTT
TRBJ2-2,.,17,TRBV11-3,.,CASSLESERVHTGELFF,TGTGCCAGCAGCTTAGAAAGTGAAAGGGTACACACCGGGGAGCTGTTTTTT
TRBJ1-1,.,16,TRBV5-1,TRBD1,CASSRRDRASNTEAFF,TGCGCCAGCAGCCGGAGGGACAGGGCATCGAACACTGAAGCTTTCTTT
TRBJ1-1,.,11,TRBV30,.,CAWKRDTEAFF,TGTGCCTGGAAGAGGGACACTGAAGCTTTCTTT
TRBJ2-1,.,14,TRBV19,TRBD1,CASRRTGGRSEQFF,TGTGCCAGTAGACGGACAGGGGGGAGGTCTGAGCAGTTCTTC
TRBJ2-4,medium-sized,17,TRBV11-3,.,CASSAYGDSSAKNIQYF,TGTGCCAGCAGCGCCTATGGGGACTCCTCCGCCAAAAACATTCAGTACTTC
TRBJ1-4,few,14,TRBV28,.,CASSLQPRGEKLFF,TGTGCCAGCAGTTTACAGCCCCGGGGGGAAAAACTGTTTTTT
TRBJ1-1,.,13,TRBV6-8,.,CASSYSGGTEAFF,TGTGCCAGCAGTTACTCTGGGGGGACTGAAGCTTTCTTT
TRBJ2-1,few,15,TRBV6-7,TRBD1,CAISETRQGSSEQFF,TGTGCCATCAGTGAGACGAGACAGGGTTCAAGTGAGCAGTTCTTC
TRBJ2-1,few,16,TRBV6-8,TRBD2,CASSEGLAGAGNEQFF,TGTGCCAGCAGTGAGGGACTAGCGGGAGCTGGCAATGAGCAGTTCTTC
TRBJ2-7,.,19,TRBV11-3,TRBD1,CASSLEEPMGGQGTYEQYF,TGTGCCAGCAGCTTAGAAGAGCCCATGGGGGGACAGGGCACCTACGAGCAGTACTTC
TRBJ2-2,.,13,TRBV29-1,.,CSVGAVNTGELFF,TGCAGCGTTGGGGCAGTGAACACCGGGGAGCTGTTTTTT
TRBJ2-2,.,13,TRBV6-8,.,CASSVDSTGELFF,TGTGCCAGCAGTGTCGACAGTACCGGGGAGCTGTTTTTT
TRBJ1-1,few,15,TRBV11-3,.,CASSPGNPMNTEAFF,TGTGCCAGCAGCCCAGGTAACCCTATGAACACTGAAGCTTTCTTT
TRBJ1-1,.,14,TRBV6-8,.,CASRDRSVNWSAFF,TGTGCCAGCAGAGACAGGTCGGTCAATTGGTCAGCTTTCTTT
TRBJ1-5,few,14,TRBV9,.,CASSVDAGHQPQHF,TGTGCCAGCAGCGTAGATGCGGGCCATCAGCCCCAGCATTTT
TRBJ2-5,.,12,TRBV19,TRBD2,CATSGGGETQYF,TGTGCCACCAGTGGGGGGGGAGAGACCCAGTACTTC
TRBJ2-7,few,12,TRBV29-1,TRBD2,CSVEGLGYEQYF,TGCAGCGTTGAGGGACTAGGATACGAGCAGTACTTC
TRBJ2-1,.,16,TRBV7-5,.,CASSLEAGGKYNEQFF,TGTGCTAGCAGCTTAGAGGCAGGGGGCAAGTACAATGAGCAGTTCTTC
TRBJ1-5,few,16,TRBV6-8,.,CASSYRSSGGNQPQHF,TGTGCCAGCAGTTACCGGAGTTCGGGGGGCAATCAGCCCCAGCATTTT
TRBJ1-6,.,12,TRBV9,.,CASSVGNSPLHF,TGTGCCAGCAGCGTTGGAAATTCACCCCTCCACTTT
TRBJ1-1,.,12,TRBV6-8,.,CASGSRRTEAFF,TGTGCCAGCGGGTCTCGGCGCACTGAAGCTTTCTTT
TRBJ2-1,few,15,TRBV7-6,.,CASKPQGKGINEQFF,TGTGCCAGCAAGCCCCAGGGTAAAGGAATAAATGAGCAGTTCTTC
TRBJ2-4,.,14,TRBV29-1,.,CSVGSEVAKNIQYF,TGCAGCGTGGGCTCCGAGGTAGCCAAAAACATTCAGTACTTC
TRBJ1-4,.,15,TRBV28,.,CASSLTGSTNEKLFF,TGTGCCAGCAGTTTAACAGGATCAACTAATGAAAAACTGTTTTTT
TRBJ1-2,large,16,TRBV18,.,CASSSDNQVWYYGYTF,TGTGCCAGCTCATCCGACAACCAGGTCTGGTACTATGGCTACACCTTC
TRBJ1-1,.,15,TRBV5-1,.,CASSLMGAGVTEAFF,TGCGCCAGCAGCTTGATGGGGGCGGGAGTCACTGAAGCTTTCTTT
TRBJ1-5,.,16,TRBV28,.,CASSWGGVGTNQPQHF,TGTGCCAGCAGTTGGGGAGGAGTGGGCACCAATCAGCCCCAGCATTTT
TRBJ1-1,few,14,TRBV19,.,CASSHRGLNTEAFF,TGTGCCAGTAGTCACCGAGGGCTGAACACTGAAGCTTTCTTT
TRBJ2-5,few,14,TRBV6-8,.,CASSYAGYQETQYF,TGTGCCAGCAGTTATGCCGGGTACCAAGAGACCCAGTACTTC
TRBJ2-7,.,17,TRBV14,.,CASSQRVRGVGGYEQYF,TGTGCCAGCAGCCAAAGGGTTCGAGGGGTTGGGGGTTACGAGCAGTACTTC
TRBJ2-1,.,15,TRBV15,TRBD2,CATSRGLAGVIEQFF,TGTGCCACCAGCAGGGGACTAGCGGGAGTTATTGAGCAGTTCTTC
TRBJ1-5,once,16,TRBV18,.,CASSPTHLSLDQPQHF,TGTGCCAGCTCACCCACCCACCTGAGTTTGGATCAGCCCCAGCATTTT
TRBJ1-2,.,15,TRBV30,.,CAWSVQGKANYGYTF,TGTGCCTGGAGTGTACAAGGAAAAGCTAACTATGGCTACACCTTC
TRBJ1-2,.,17,TRBV15,.,CATSRGLDRNWGYGYTF,TGTGCCACCAGCAGAGGTTTAGACAGGAACTGGGGCTATGGCTACACCTTC